This TCR beta chain appears in the sequencing data of a study of cytomegalovirus exposure and HLA in healthy donors. General study points: It was shown in a later analysis that HLA-associated TCR beta chains were more clonally expanded than other, equally common chains. Immune exposure information available was restricted to CMV serostatus.

With V trimmed by 3 bases and J by 3 bases, 5 bases remained unmatched. There are 15 residues in the CDR3. Germline CDR1 is MNHEY and CDR2 is SMNVEV (reference sequence). Regarding this clone: What it binds is unknown.

The PCR contained 60 Vbeta and 13 Jbeta primers. Method: immunoSEQ multiplex PCR; TCRdb's copy keeps in-frame clones and lacks some. The sample has tens of thousands of clones, 75% to 90% seen once. The sample comprised PBMCs. J is TRBJ2-7 and V is TRBV27, with 10 bases that match TRBD2. This TCR was sampled from a male donor in good health and CMV-seronegative. The CDR3 protein is CASSFLAGAYYEQYF. The DNA for the CDR3 is TGTGCCAGCAGTTTCCTAGCGGGAGCGTACTACGAGCAGTACTTC.